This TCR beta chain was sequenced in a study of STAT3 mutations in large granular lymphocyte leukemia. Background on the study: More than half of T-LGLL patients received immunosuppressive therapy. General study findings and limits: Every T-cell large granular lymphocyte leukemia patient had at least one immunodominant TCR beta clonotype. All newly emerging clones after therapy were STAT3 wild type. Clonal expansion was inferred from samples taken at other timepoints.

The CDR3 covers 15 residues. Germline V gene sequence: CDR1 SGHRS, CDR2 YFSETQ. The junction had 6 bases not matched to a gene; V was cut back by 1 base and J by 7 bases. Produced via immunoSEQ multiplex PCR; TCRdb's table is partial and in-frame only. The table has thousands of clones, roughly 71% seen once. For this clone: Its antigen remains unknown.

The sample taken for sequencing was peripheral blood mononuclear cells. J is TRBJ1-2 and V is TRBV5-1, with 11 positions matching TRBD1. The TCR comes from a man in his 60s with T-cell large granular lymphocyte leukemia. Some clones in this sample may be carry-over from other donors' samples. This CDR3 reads CASSLSGQGASGYTF. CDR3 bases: TGCGCCAGCAGCTTGTCAGGACAGGGGGCCTCTGGCTACACCTTC.